The rows below give T cell receptor beta chains drawn from one sample of a study of T-cell memory formation after mild COVID-19. TCRdb re-called the 5' RACE reads with MiXCR, one entry per CDR3 protein. The sample shows roughly 450,000 distinct CDR3 sequences, around 17% of them seen only once. Sequencing used PBMCs or a T cell subset sorted from them (not recorded which). The receptors stem from a man younger than 35 who had mild COVID-19 (a few samples of this study predate the infection). Cell type and time point are not known. The CDR3 runs from the conserved cysteine through the conserved F or W. The order of the fields is J gene, D gene, CDR3 length, clone size, V gene, CDR3 protein, CDR3 DNA. The D gene is left open where the match is weak. Clone size is shown for a subset of rows, as once, few, many or a class of expanded clone.

TRBJ2-5,-,14,-,TRBV5-1,CASSLGPHKETQYF,TGCGCCAGCAGCTTGGGGCCACACAAAGAGACCCAGTACTTC
TRBJ1-2,-,13,few,TRBV4-3,CASSQDVAYGYTF,TGCGCCAGCAGCCAAGATGTCGCCTATGGCTACACCTTC
TRBJ2-5,-,14,-,TRBV7-2,CASSSQVIQETQYF,TGTGCCAGCAGCTCACAGGTGATCCAAGAGACCCAGTACTTC
TRBJ1-6,TRBD1,16,-,TRBV2,CASSGTGGSNNSPLHF,TGTGCCAGCAGCGGGACAGGGGGATCGAATAATTCACCCCTCCACTTT
TRBJ1-1,-,16,many,TRBV5-1,CASSLWSSPGFTEAFF,TGCGCCAGCAGCTTGTGGTCCAGCCCTGGGTTCACTGAAGCTTTCTTT
TRBJ2-5,-,18,-,TRBV14,CASSQDPPGVAIVETQYF,TGTGCCAGCAGCCAAGACCCCCCTGGGGTAGCCATAGTGGAGACCCAGTACTTC
TRBJ1-2,-,13,few,TRBV9,CASSVGVGYGYTF,TGTGCCAGCAGCGTAGGTGTTGGGTATGGCTACACCTTC
TRBJ2-3,-,15,-,TRBV5-5,CASSPAGQIADTQYF,TGTGCCAGCAGCCCAGCGGGACAGATTGCAGATACGCAGTATTTT
TRBJ1-1,-,14,few,TRBV5-1,CASSWRDRNTEAFF,TGCGCCAGCAGCTGGAGGGATAGGAACACTGAAGCTTTCTTT
TRBJ1-1,-,13,few,TRBV6-5,CASREQGGTEAFF,TGTGCCAGCAGGGAACAGGGTGGCACTGAAGCTTTCTTT